Listed below are T cell receptor beta chains from one sample, sequenced in a study of T-cell reconstitution after alpha-beta-depleted transplantation in children. MiXCR was run by TCRdb on the PCR reads, yielding one entry per CDR3 protein. The sample shows approximately 270,000 distinct CDR3 sequences, roughly a quarter of them seen only once. The input for sequencing was PBMCs, mostly from graft donor cells, taken 360 days after TCRalphabeta/CD19-depleted stem cell transplant. These receptors were collected from a female patient between 2 and 15 years old who had a stem cell transplant for congenital amegakaryocytic thrombocytopenia, so the T cells may come from the graft donor. Each CDR3 is given without its conserved first and last residue.

v_call	cdr3_aa
TRBV7-9	ASSLALGDTEAF
TRBV20-1	SASEGAFIEQF
TRBV19	ARKGTTTGELF
TRBV12-3/TRBV12-4	ASNQRGVGEKLF
TRBV6-5	ASSYVWGDRGPEQF
TRBV15	ATSTPGSSLF
TRBV7-2	ASSLKRYVGSTDTQY
TRBV12-5	ASGLGQGPFSYNEQF
TRBV19	ASIRDHSWNTGELF
TRBV5-1	ASSSGQVGGHEQF
TRBV10-3	AISNLAGTSGANVLT
TRBV6-2/TRBV6-3	ASSLSLAGGLNEQF
TRBV30	AWNRVSPLH
TRBV12-3/TRBV12-4	ASSLGSKLF
TRBV10-3	AISVTSAPSSYNEQF
TRBV7-9	ASQGDTIY
TRBV12-3/TRBV12-4	ASTNRGAMNTEAF
TRBV27	ASSRPFSTGGGYT
TRBV18	ASSPPQKTDTQY
TRBV16	ASSQSIRDRANYGYT
TRBV2	ASSANNSPYNEQF
TRBV10-3	AIREAGNSPLH
TRBV28	ASSLWSGETQY
TRBV14	ASSQVPLAGDMQY
TRBV12-3/TRBV12-4	ASSFDLAARSRNTIY
TRBV12-3/TRBV12-4	ASSLRDNPYNEQF
TRBV7-8	ASSSRQGAPTYNEQF
TRBV19	ASSISRGPSSYNEQF
TRBV29-1	SVSRGLAGGYNEQF
TRBV6-5	ASSYWALANTGELF
TRBV7-8	ASSFSLDSYQETQY
TRBV7-3	ASSYMGGGTEAF
TRBV2	ASSEGTTTGELF
TRBV7-2	ASSLMTGPYEQY
TRBV10-3	AIRTGTGGYEQY
TRBV7-4	ASSYRRDTQY
TRBV4-1	ASSQEYSGTRDGYT
TRBV20-1	SATKAGLAGGTDTQY
TRBV12-5	ASRPSQGDLYEQY
TRBV4-1	ASSQDRLAAYNEQF
TRBV7-2	ASSLALQAMNTGELF
TRBV27	ASSLDGGAWNSPLH
TRBV5-1	ASRPTEAYEQY
TRBV6-5	ASSFKYGTWDNEQF
TRBV4-3	ASSQESGSTYNEQF
TRBV7-6	ASSGRRARQVFSSTDTQY